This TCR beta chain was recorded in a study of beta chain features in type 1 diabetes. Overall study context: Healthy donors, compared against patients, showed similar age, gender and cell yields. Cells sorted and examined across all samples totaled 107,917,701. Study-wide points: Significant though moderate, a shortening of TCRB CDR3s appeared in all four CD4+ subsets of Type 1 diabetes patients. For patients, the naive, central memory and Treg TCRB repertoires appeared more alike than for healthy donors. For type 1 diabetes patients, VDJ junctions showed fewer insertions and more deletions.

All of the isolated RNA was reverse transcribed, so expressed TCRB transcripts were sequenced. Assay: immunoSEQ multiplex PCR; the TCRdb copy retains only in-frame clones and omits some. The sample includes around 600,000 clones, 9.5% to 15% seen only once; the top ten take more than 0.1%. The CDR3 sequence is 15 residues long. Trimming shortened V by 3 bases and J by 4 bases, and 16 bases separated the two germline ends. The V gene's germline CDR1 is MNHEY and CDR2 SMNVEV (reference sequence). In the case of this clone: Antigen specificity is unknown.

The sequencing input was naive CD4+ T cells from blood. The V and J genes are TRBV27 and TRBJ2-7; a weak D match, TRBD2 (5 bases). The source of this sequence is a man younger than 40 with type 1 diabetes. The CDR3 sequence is CASSFAASFQYEQYF. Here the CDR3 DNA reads TGTGCCAGCAGTTTCGCGGCTAGCTTTCAGTACGAGCAGTACTTC.